The next 18 T cell receptor beta chains were all read from a single sample in a study of vaccination and CD4 T cells after COVID-19. A single record per CDR3 protein comes from TCRdb applying MiXCR to the PCR reads. The table records about 18,000 distinct CDR3 sequences, around 63% of them present only once. Sequenced material: CD4+ T cells from blood, taken after SARS-CoV-2 vaccination. These receptors came from a human donor who had recovered from COVID-19.

The chain has TRBV20-1 and TRBJ2-1; the D is unclear. The CDR3 spans 15 residues. The V end was cut by 2 bases, the J end by 4 bases, with 15 bases between. Germline assignment: CDR1 DFQATT and CDR2 SNEGSKA (reference sequence). This CDR3 reads CSARSRTKKYNEQFF. CDR3 nucleotides: TGCAGTGCTAGAAGCAGAACAAAGAAGTACAATGAGCAGTTCTTC.

The chain links TRBV2 to TRBJ2-5, with 7 bases lining up with TRBD2. V shed 7 bases, J shed 7 bases, and the junction held 15 bases outside the gene matches. Germline V gene lookup returns CDR1 SNHLY and CDR2 FYNNEI. The CDR3 has 15 residues. CDR3 protein: CASNSQGSGGGTQYF. Here the CDR3 DNA reads TGTGCCAGCAATTCCCAGGGCTCGGGGGGAGGGACCCAGTACTTC.

J is TRBJ2-5 and V is TRBV29-1, with D hard to call. Trimming removed 3 bases at V and 0 bases at J, with 5 bases between. CDR3 length: 12 residues. In germline, CDR1 is SQVTM, CDR2 ANQGSEA. The CDR3 loop reads CSVEAYQETQYF. The CDR3 DNA follows: TGCAGCGTTGAGGCGTACCAAGAGACCCAGTACTTC.

The CDR3 DNA reads as TGCAGTGCTAGGGACAGTGGGGCGGACACTGAAGCTTTCTTT. Translation: CSARDSGADTEAFF. The chain joins TRBV20-1 to TRBJ1-1; TRBD1 is a possible D gene (6 bases). CDR1 DFQATT and CDR2 SNEGSKA come from the germline V gene (reference sequence). CDR3 length: 14 amino acids. V shed 3 bases and J shed 3 bases, with 14 bases lying between them.

This clonotype has more than one count but fewer than ten. V and J are TRBV2 and TRBJ1-5, with no clear D. Germline loops: CDR1 SNHLY, CDR2 FYNNEI. Deletions cut 5 bases from V and 5 bases from J, with 7 bases between. This CDR3 has 12 amino acids. In DNA form, the CDR3 reads TGTGCCAGCAGTAAGTCCGATCAGCCCCAGCATTTT. It specifies CASSKSDQPQHF.

V usage is TRBV7-2 and J usage is TRBJ2-3; D gene ambiguous. V was shortened by 0 bases and J by 5 bases, with 0 bases between the two germline ends. The CDR3 spans 11 residues. The V gene's germline CDR1 is SGHTA and CDR2 FQGNSA. The CDR3 nucleotides are TGTGCCAGCAGCTTAGCAGATACGCAGTATTTT. Translated: CASSLADTQYF. Looking up the rest from reference TRBV7-2 and TRBJ2-3 gives the full variable domain: GAGVSQSPSNKVTEKGKDVELRCDPISGHTALYWYRQSLGQGLEFLIYFQGNSAPDKSGLPSDRFSAERTGGSVSTLTIQRTQQEDSAVYLCASSLADTQYFGPGTRLTVL.

The rearrangement uses TRBV7-2 and TRBJ2-5, with 8 bases lining up with TRBD1. V lost 4 bases, J lost 9 bases, and 1 base stayed unmatched. This CDR3 has 11 amino acids. CDR1 SGHTA and CDR2 FQGNSA come from the germline V gene. CDR3 in DNA: TGTGCCAGCAGCTCACAGGGGGCCCAGTACTTC. This sequence encodes CASSSQGAQYF. The whole variable domain, filled in from reference TRBV7-2 and TRBJ2-5, reads GAGVSQSPSNKVTEKGKDVELRCDPISGHTALYWYRQSLGQGLEFLIYFQGNSAPDKSGLPSDRFSAERTGGSVSTLTIQRTQQEDSAVYLCASSSQGAQYFGPGTRLLVL.

The sample holds a few counts of this clonotype. V and J are TRBV20-1 and TRBJ1-5; 9 nucleotides line up with TRBD1. Losses at the gene ends were 6 bases for V and 6 bases for J; bases not matched to a gene: 6. The CDR3 loop spans 13 amino acids. Per germline, CDR1 DFQATT and CDR2 SNEGSKA (reference sequence). The DNA of the CDR3 is TGCAGTGCACCAAACAGGGGGCTTCAGCCCCAGCATTTT. It is translated as CSAPNRGLQPQHF.

This chain uses TRBV29-1 with TRBJ2-2; D possibly corresponds to TRBD2 (6 bases). Germline lookup yields CDR1 SQVTM and CDR2 ANQGSEA. Deletions cut 6 bases from V and 2 bases from J, with 13 bases between. CDR3 length equals 14 residues. CDR3 sequence: CSVKTSTNTGELFF. The CDR3 DNA reads TGCAGCGTAAAGACTAGTACAAACACCGGGGAGCTGTTTTTT.

This chain connects TRBV7-9 to TRBJ2-7; 9 bases are a match to TRBD1. The V gene's germline CDR1 is SEHNR and CDR2 FQNEAQ (reference sequence). CDR3 length: 13 residues. V shed 6 bases and J 7 bases; nucleotides not matched to a gene: 7. The CDR3 protein is CASRETDRGEQYF. The CDR3, as DNA: TGTGCCAGCAGGGAAACGGACAGGGGAGAGCAGTACTTC.

The chain joins TRBV19 to TRBJ2-3, with D possibly matching TRBD2 (5 bases). Trimming pared 4 bases from V and 5 bases from J, leaving 19 bases between. Per germline, CDR1 LNHDA and CDR2 SQIVND (reference sequence). CDR3 length: 16 residues. The CDR3 sequence: CASSTTPAAGRDTQYF. In DNA form, the CDR3 reads TGTGCCAGTAGTACCACGCCCGCGGCGGGCCGAGATACGCAGTATTTT.

This chain connects TRBV7-6 to TRBJ1-6, with D maybe TRBD1 (5 bases). Trimming took off 5 bases at V and 4 bases at J, with 12 bases between the two ends. This CDR3 comprises 15 residues. Germline lookup yields CDR1 SGHVS and CDR2 FNYEAQ. The CDR3 is CASSKTGTYNSPLHF. CDR3 nucleotides: TGTGCCAGCAGCAAAACAGGAACTTATAATTCACCCCTCCACTTT.

The gene calls are TRBV24-1 and TRBJ1-4; unclear D gene. This CDR3 has 12 amino acids. Looked up from germline, CDR1 is KGHDR and CDR2 is SFDVKD. The V end lost 6 bases, the J end lost 10 bases, and 11 bases lay between the germline ends. CDR3 loop: CATSRGSGKLFF. As DNA, the CDR3 is TGTGCCACCAGTAGAGGGTCGGGAAAACTGTTTTTT.

J is TRBJ1-1 and V is TRBV5-1; D possibly corresponds to TRBD1 (6 bases). The CDR3 extends over 14 amino acids. The V gene lost 4 bases and the J gene lost 1 base, with 11 bases spanning the gap. Germline assignment: CDR1 SGHRS and CDR2 YFSETQ. The CDR3 loop reads CASSPGAANTEAFF. DNA for the CDR3: TGCGCCAGCAGCCCGGGGGCGGCGAACACTGAAGCTTTCTTT.

This chain joins TRBV5-1 and TRBJ2-2; D unclear. Trimming stripped 2 bases from V and 1 base from J, with 3 bases between. CDR3 length: 13 amino acids. The V gene's germline CDR1 is SGHRS and CDR2 YFSETQ. The CDR3 loop is CASSFRNTGELFF. Here the CDR3 DNA reads TGCGCCAGCAGCTTCAGGAACACCGGGGAGCTGTTTTTT. The complete variable domain, with remaining parts taken from reference TRBV5-1 and TRBJ2-2, reads KAGVTQTPRYLIKTRGQQVTLSCSPISGHRSVSWYQQTPGQGLQFLFEYFSETQRNKGNFPGRFSGRQFSNSRSEMNVSTLELGDSALYLCASSFRNTGELFFGEGSRLTVL.

This clonotype was detected only a few times. J is TRBJ1-2 and V is TRBV7-9, with D possibly matching TRBD1 (6 bases). The CDR3 sequence is 14 residues long. Germline V lookup: CDR1 SEHNR, CDR2 FQNEAQ (reference sequence). Trimming removed 5 bases from V and 3 bases from J, with 13 bases in between. The CDR3 region is CASSHQGSDYGYTF. CDR3 in DNA: TGTGCCAGCAGCCATCAGGGGTCCGACTATGGCTACACCTTC.

This rearrangement joins TRBV12-3 or TRBV12-4 to TRBJ1-5; 11 bases match TRBD1. The length of the CDR3 is 14 residues. The V gene end was trimmed by 6 bases and the J gene end by 7 bases; junction bases not matched to a gene: 5. The CDR3 sequence: CASSRGQGAQPQHF. The CDR3 DNA is TGTGCCAGCAGCCGAGGACAGGGGGCCCAGCCCCAGCATTTT.

This chain joins TRBV7-9 and TRBJ2-3, with D maybe TRBD2 (6 bases). CDR3 length: 16 residues. Trimming pared 3 bases from V and 1 base from J, leaving 14 bases between. Germline CDR1 is SEHNR and CDR2 is FQNEAQ (reference sequence). CDR3 region: CASSFPTGAGTDTQYF. CDR3 nucleotide sequence: TGTGCCAGCAGCTTTCCGACGGGAGCGGGCACAGATACGCAGTATTTT.